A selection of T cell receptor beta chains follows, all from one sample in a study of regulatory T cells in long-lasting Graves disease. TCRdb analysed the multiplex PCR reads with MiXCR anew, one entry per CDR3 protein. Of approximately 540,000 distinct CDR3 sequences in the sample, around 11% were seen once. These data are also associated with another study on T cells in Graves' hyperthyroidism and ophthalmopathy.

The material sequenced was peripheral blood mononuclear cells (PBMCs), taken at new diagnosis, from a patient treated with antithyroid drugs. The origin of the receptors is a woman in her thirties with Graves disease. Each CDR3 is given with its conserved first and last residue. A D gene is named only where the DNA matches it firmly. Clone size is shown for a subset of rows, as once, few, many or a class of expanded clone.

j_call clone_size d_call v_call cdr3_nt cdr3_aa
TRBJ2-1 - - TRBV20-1 TGCAGTGTCCCCCAGGGAATTGAGTGGGGCAATGAGCAGTTCTTC CSVPQGIEWGNEQFF
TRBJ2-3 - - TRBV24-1 TGTGCCACCAGTGATCCGGGACTCGGCACAGATACGCAGTATTTT CATSDPGLGTDTQYF
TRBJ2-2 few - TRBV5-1 TGCGCCAGCAGCATGATGGGCACCGGGGAGCTGTTTTTT CASSMMGTGELFF
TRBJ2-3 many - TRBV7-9 TGTGCCAGCAGCTTAGAAACAGATACGCAGTATTTT CASSLETDTQYF
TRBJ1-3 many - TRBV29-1 TGCAGCGTTGAGCGGGCAGGGACTGGAAACACCATATATTTT CSVERAGTGNTIYF
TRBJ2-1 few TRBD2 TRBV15 TGTGCCACCAGCAGAGTAGCGGGGGGAAATGAGCAGTTCTTC CATSRVAGGNEQFF
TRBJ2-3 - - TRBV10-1 TGCGCCAGCAGTGAACTGCCGGTCGCAGATACGCAGTATTTT CASSELPVADTQYF
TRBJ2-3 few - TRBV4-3 TGCGCCAGCAGCCCTCGTCACCGGGGTGTAGATACGCAGTATTTT CASSPRHRGVDTQYF
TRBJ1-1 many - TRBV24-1 TGTGCCACCAGTGACCGGTGGAGCACTGAAGCTTTCTTT CATSDRWSTEAFF
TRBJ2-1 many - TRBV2 TGTGCCTTCACTGAGTTAAGCTCCTACAATGAGCAGTTCTTC CAFTELSSYNEQFF
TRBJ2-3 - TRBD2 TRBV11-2 TGTGCCAGCAGCCCTTTAGCGGGGGGGGCCTCTAGCACAGATACGCAGTATTTT CASSPLAGGASSTDTQYF
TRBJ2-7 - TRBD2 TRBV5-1 TGCGCCAGCAGCTTGTCCCCAGCGGGACCGTACGAGCAGTACTTC CASSLSPAGPYEQYF
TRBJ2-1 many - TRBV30 TGTGCCTGCGCGCCATTATCCTACAATGAGCAGTTCTTC CACAPLSYNEQFF
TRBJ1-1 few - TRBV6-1 TGTGCCAGCAGTGAGGGCTATTGGAGACAGGTCATGAACACTGAAGCTTTCTTT CASSEGYWRQVMNTEAFF
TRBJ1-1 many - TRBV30 TGTGCCTGGAGTGTACTTGGGTGGGCCTACACTGAAGCTTTCTTT CAWSVLGWAYTEAFF
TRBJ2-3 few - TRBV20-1 TGCAGTGGTGAGCCATACCGCACAGATACGCAGTATTTT CSGEPYRTDTQYF
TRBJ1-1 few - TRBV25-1 TGTGCCAGCAGCCTCTTGGGGATTGGGGCAGGCAAGACTGAAGCTTTCTTT CASSLLGIGAGKTEAFF
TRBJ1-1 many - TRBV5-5 TGCGCCAGCAGCTTCACTTTGAACACTGAAGCTTTCTTT CASSFTLNTEAFF
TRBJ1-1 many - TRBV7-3 TGTGCCAGCAGCTCTGACACCTACACTGAAGCTTTCTTT CASSSDTYTEAFF
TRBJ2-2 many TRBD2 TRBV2 TGTGCCAGCAGCCTAGCGGGATTAAGGACCGGGGAGCTGTTTTTT CASSLAGLRTGELFF
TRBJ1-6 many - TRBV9 TGTGCCAGCAGCGTAGGGACAGATGGTCCCCTCCACTTT CASSVGTDGPLHF
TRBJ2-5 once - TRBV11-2 TGTGCCAGCAGCTTAGACCCCTCGGTGGGGGTGGAGACCCAGTACTTC CASSLDPSVGVETQYF
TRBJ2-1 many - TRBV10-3 TGTGCCATCAGCCGGGACACCTACAATGAGCAGTTCTTC CAISRDTYNEQFF
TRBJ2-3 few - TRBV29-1 TGCAGTGCCAAGTGGGGACAGCGGGCAGATACGCAGTATTTT CSAKWGQRADTQYF
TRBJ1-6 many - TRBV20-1 TGCAGTGCTAGAGGGACAGAGAATTCACCCCTCCACTTT CSARGTENSPLHF
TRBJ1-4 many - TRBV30 TGTGCCTGGACGCCAACTAATGAAAAACTGTTTTTT CAWTPTNEKLFF
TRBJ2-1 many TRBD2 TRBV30 TGTGCCTGGAGTGATGACAGCGGGAGGGTCAATGAGCAGTTCTTC CAWSDDSGRVNEQFF
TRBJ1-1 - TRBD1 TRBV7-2 TGTGCCAGCAGTTTAAGGGACAGTTCCATGGGGGCTTTCTTT CASSLRDSSMGAFF
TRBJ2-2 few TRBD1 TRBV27 TGTGCCAGCAGTATTACAGGGGGCCCGAACACCGGGGAGCTGTTTTTT CASSITGGPNTGELFF
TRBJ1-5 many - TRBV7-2 TGTGCCAGCAGCCCCCAAGGGTGGTTCCATCAGCCCCAGCATTTT CASSPQGWFHQPQHF
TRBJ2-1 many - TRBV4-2 TGTGCCAGCAGCCAACAGAGCTCCTACAATGAGCAGTTCTTC CASSQQSSYNEQFF
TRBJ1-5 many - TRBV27 TGTGCCAGCAGTTTATCGGGGTTTAGCAATCAGCCCCAGCATTTT CASSLSGFSNQPQHF
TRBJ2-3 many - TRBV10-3 TGTGCCATCAGTGAGTCGGCAGGTGTGGTGGATACGCAGTATTTT CAISESAGVVDTQYF
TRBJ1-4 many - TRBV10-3 TGTGCCGCGTCCTCTGCAACTAATGAAAAACTGTTTTTT CAASSATNEKLFF
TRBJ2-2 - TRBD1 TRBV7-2 TGTGCCAGCAGGGCCCGAGGGGGCTCGAACACCGGGGAGCTGTTTTTT CASRARGGSNTGELFF
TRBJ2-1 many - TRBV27 TGTGCCAGCAGTTTTCGGGCAGGGTCCTTGGGAGAGCAGTTCTTC CASSFRAGSLGEQFF
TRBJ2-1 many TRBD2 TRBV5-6 TGTGCCAGCAGCGCCCCGAGCGGGAGAACGTGGAATGAGCAGTTCTTC CASSAPSGRTWNEQFF
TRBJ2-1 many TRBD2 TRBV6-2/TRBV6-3 TGTGCCAGCAGTTACTCGAAAGGTAGCGGGAGGATCCATGAGCAGTTCTTC CASSYSKGSGRIHEQFF